The 22 T cell receptor beta chains below were found in one sample sequenced in a study of PD-L1 blockade in urothelial cancer. Time point noted: pretreatment peripheral blood. TCRdb's table, derived via immunoSEQ multiplex PCR, lists solely in-frame clones and lacks some. The sample has 98,000 or so clones, around 90% seen once. The sample consisted of PBMCs, taken around atezolizumab (anti-PD-L1) treatment. The receptor set was obtained from a man between 60 and 75 years old with urothelial cancer.

This chain connects TRBV5-1 to TRBJ2-1; the match to TRBD1 covers 11 bases. Looked up from germline, CDR1 is SGHRS and CDR2 is YFSETQ. V dropped 4 bases and J dropped 5; count of bases not matched to a gene: 8. The CDR3 runs to 16 residues. The CDR3 protein is CASSLWDRGVDNEQFF. The DNA of the CDR3 is TGCGCCAGCAGCCTGTGGGACAGGGGGGTAGACAATGAGCAGTTCTTC.

The V and J genes are TRBV6-5 and TRBJ2-1; D is possibly TRBD2 (5 bases). The CDR3 extends over 15 amino acids. V lost 0 bases and J 4 bases, leaving 10 bases between the germline ends. CDR1 and CDR2 from the germline V gene are MNHEY and SVGAGI. CDR3 sequence reads: CASSYSTTQYNEQFF. The CDR3 region has the DNA TGTGCCAGCAGTTACTCGACTACCCAGTACAATGAGCAGTTCTTC.

The chain recombines TRBV7-2 with TRBJ2-3; the match to TRBD2 covers 16 bases. The CDR3 is made up of 17 amino acids. CDR1 and CDR2 from the germline V gene are SGHTA and FQGNSA. With V trimmed by 5 bases and J by 6 bases, 8 bases remained unmatched. DNA of the CDR3: TGTGCCAGCAGCACGGGACTAGCGGGGGGGTTGCGGGATACGCAGTATTTT. It specifies CASSTGLAGGLRDTQYF.

V and J are TRBV7-2 and TRBJ2-7, with 8 bases identical to TRBD2. The CDR3 is 16 amino acids. In germline, CDR1 is SGHTA, CDR2 FQGNSA. Trimming removed 5 bases from V and 2 bases from J; junction bases left unmatched: 11. The DNA for the CDR3 is TGTGCCAGCAGCCCGGGGGGTAGCGGGGATGCCTACGAGCAGTACTTC. Its translation: CASSPGGSGDAYEQYF.

This clone was seen only once. The chain recombines TRBV5-1 with TRBJ2-1, with D perhaps matching TRBD2 (7 bases). The CDR3 covers 16 residues. The V end lost 7 bases, the J end lost 9 bases, and 26 bases lay between the germline ends. Germline assignment: CDR1 SGHRS and CDR2 YFSETQ. Here the CDR3 reads CASDKPGGRRFAEQFF. The DNA for the CDR3 is TGCGCCAGCGACAAACCGGGGGGCCGGAGGTTTGCTGAGCAGTTCTTC.

This sequence joins TRBV4-2 and TRBJ2-5, with 11 bases fitting TRBD2. The V and J ends lost 0 bases and 1 base, in that order; junction bases with no gene match: 10. The germline CDR1 and CDR2 sequences are LGHNA and YNFKEQ. This CDR3 spans 19 amino acids. CDR3 DNA sequence: TGTGCCAGCAGCCAAGACCGGGGAGGGACTAGCGGCCCCCAAGAGACCCAGTACTTC. Protein product: CASSQDRGGTSGPQETQYF.

The chain carries TRBV5-6 and TRBJ1-1, with no clear D. The germline gives CDR1 SGHDT, CDR2 YYEEEE. The CDR3 is 16 residues long. V was pared by 4 bases and J by 3 bases, with 19 bases between. The CDR3 sequence: CASSLGSSPADTEAFF. The CDR3 coding sequence is TGTGCCAGCAGCCTTGGTTCCTCCCCCGCGGACACTGAAGCTTTCTTT.

As concerns this clone: This CDR3 is also generated by other DNA sequences in the sample. V usage is TRBV7-2 and J usage is TRBJ2-2; D remains unclear. Germline V gene sequence: CDR1 SGHTA, CDR2 FQGNSA. Deletions cut 1 base from V and 3 bases from J, with 6 bases between. The CDR3 covers 14 residues. The CDR3 reads CASSLDRYTGELFF. The DNA of the CDR3 is TGTGCCAGCAGCTTAGACAGATACACCGGGGAGCTGTTTTTT.

The rearrangement joins TRBV7-9 to TRBJ2-7, with 8 bases identical to TRBD1. V gave up 1 base and J gave up 6 bases; unmatched junction bases: 20. This CDR3 is built from 19 residues. CDR1 is SEHNR and CDR2 is FQNEAQ in the germline V gene (reference sequence). The CDR3 here is CASSLGPRITQGEMGEQYF. The CDR3 coding sequence is TGTGCCAGCAGCTTAGGACCCCGGATCACACAGGGGGAAATGGGCGAGCAGTACTTC.

J is TRBJ2-1 and V is TRBV5-4; D is uncertain. Trimming took off 1 base at V and 7 bases at J, with 3 bases between the two ends. Germline V gene sequence: CDR1 SGHNT, CDR2 YYREEE (reference sequence). The CDR3 runs to 11 residues. The CDR3, as DNA: TGTGCCAGCAGCTTGACTAATGAGCAGTTCTTC. Protein sequence: CASSLTNEQFF.

The chain carries TRBV19 and TRBJ2-7, with 8 bases aligning to TRBD1. Germline-derived CDR1 and CDR2 are LNHDA and SQIVND (reference sequence). The CDR3 is 13 residues long. V dropped 10 bases and J dropped 2; count of bases not matched to a gene: 7. CDR3 bases: TGTGCCACCAGGGACAGGCTTACCTACGAGCAGTACTTC. It specifies CATRDRLTYEQYF.

The chain carries TRBV11-1 and TRBJ2-2, with TRBD2 matching 8 bases. This CDR3 region has 13 residues. Germline V CDR1 and CDR2: SGHAT, FQDESV (reference sequence). J lost 8 bases, V lost 5 bases, and 4 bases had no gene match. The CDR3 DNA reads TGTGCCAGCAGCCGGGAGGGCCTAGGGGAGCTGTTTTTT. Translation: CASSREGLGELFF.

This sequence joins TRBV19 and TRBJ2-1; no clear D. The V and J ends lost 5 bases and 5 bases respectively, with 19 bases between them. In germline, CDR1 is LNHDA, CDR2 SQIVND (reference sequence). This CDR3 contains 16 residues. The CDR3 DNA reads TGTGCCAGTAGTGTCCAGCCAGCGTCCTTTGACAATGAGCAGTTCTTC. Residues: CASSVQPASFDNEQFF.

The chain carries TRBV7-9 and TRBJ2-3; D ambiguous. CDR3 length: 11 amino acids. In germline, CDR1 is SEHNR, CDR2 FQNEAQ (reference sequence). V shed 7 bases and J shed 0 bases, with 2 bases lying between them. CDR3 sequence reads: CASTSTDTQYF. DNA of the CDR3: TGTGCCAGCACTAGCACAGATACGCAGTATTTT.

J is TRBJ1-1 and V is TRBV28; TRBD1 is a possible D gene (6 bases). The CDR3 is 14 amino acids. V lost 5 bases to trimming and J lost 4 bases, with 14 bases between them. CDR1 and CDR2 from the germline V gene are MDHEN and SYDVKM. CDR3 protein: CASSLLQGTTEAFF. The CDR3 nucleotides read TGTGCCAGCAGTCTACTACAGGGTACCACTGAAGCTTTCTTT.

V usage is TRBV15 and J usage is TRBJ2-1; D is unclear. The V gene lost 0 bases and the J gene lost 10 bases, with 13 bases spanning the gap. Per the germline V gene, CDR1 is LNHNV and CDR2 is YYDKDF (reference sequence). The CDR3 is 14 amino acids. The CDR3 nucleotides read TGTGCCACCAGCAGAGATACCGAGTCGAGAGAGCAGTTCTTC. Protein sequence: CATSRDTESREQFF. The whole variable domain, remainder taken from reference TRBV15 and TRBJ2-1, is DAMVIQNPRYQVTQFGKPVTLSCSQTLNHNVMYWYQQKSSQAPKLLFHYYDKDFNNEADTPDNFQSRRPNTSFCFLDIRSPGLGDTAMYLCATSRDTESREQFFGPGTRLTVL.

This clone was observed once. J is TRBJ2-1 and V is TRBV27; 11 positions agree with TRBD2. Germline V lookup: CDR1 MNHEY, CDR2 SMNVEV (reference sequence). Trimming cost V 4 bases and J 4 bases; bases outside gene matches: 9. The CDR3 is made up of 17 amino acids. The CDR3 loop reads CASSSASGRRGYNEQFF. The CDR3 nucleotides are TGTGCCAGCAGTTCCGCTAGCGGGAGGAGGGGTTACAATGAGCAGTTCTTC.

The chain recombines TRBV7-2 with TRBJ2-5, with a possible D match to TRBD2 (5 bases). This CDR3 comprises 16 residues. CDR1 is SGHTA and CDR2 is FQGNSA in the germline V gene. V lost 4 bases and J 2 bases, leaving 17 bases between the germline ends. Written as DNA, the CDR3 is TGTGCCAGCAGCTCTAGATATAGCGCATTACAAGAGACCCAGTACTTC. Translating gives CASSSRYSALQETQYF.

The gene calls are TRBV29-1 and TRBJ1-4; TRBD1 agrees at 9 bases. Losses at the gene ends were 7 bases for V and 15 bases for J; bases not matched to a gene: 9. Germline V gene sequence: CDR1 SQVTM, CDR2 ANQGSEA. This CDR3 has 11 amino acids. This chain's CDR3 is CSGGTGGSLFF. The CDR3 nucleotides read TGCAGCGGTGGAACAGGGGGCTCGTTGTTTTTT.

With respect to this clone: Sequence at one end of the junction differs from germline and may be a read error. This rearrangement joins TRBV7-7 to TRBJ2-5; D perhaps matches TRBD1 (6 bases). The germline CDR1 and CDR2 sequences are SSHAT and FNYEAQ (reference sequence). The CDR3 extends over 15 amino acids. In DNA, the CDR3 is TGTGCTAGCAGCTTTGGGGACACGGGTGAAGAGACCCAGTACTTC. It specifies CASSFGDTGEETQYF.

This chain joins TRBV4-3 and TRBJ1-1; no clear D gene. Germline loops: CDR1 LGHNA, CDR2 YSLEER. This CDR3 region has 15 residues. Trimming left V 1 base short and J 7 bases short, with 16 bases between. As DNA, the CDR3 is TGCGCCAGCAGCCAAGTGCCCAGCGGAACTAGTGAAGCTTTCTTT. The encoded protein is CASSQVPSGTSEAFF.

V usage is TRBV4-2 and J usage is TRBJ2-5, with 7 bases identical to TRBD2. CDR3 length: 17 residues. CDR1 is LGHNA, CDR2 YNFKEQ, per germline. V trimming: 1 base; J trimming: 2 bases; junction bases outside the gene matches: 10. The CDR3 coding sequence is TGTGCCAGCAGCCAAGTGCCAGCGGGATTGAGACAAGAGACCCAGTACTTC. It translates to CASSQVPAGLRQETQYF.